This entry lists 26 T cell receptor beta chains sequenced from one sample in a study of human T cells and chemical hapten exposure. Stated time point: patch test 1, 2 weeks after DPC sensitization. The sample's treatment: therapeutic diphenylcyclopropenone sensitization with weekly scalp DPC. TCRdb called the RACE reads again in MiXCR, with one record for every CDR3 protein. The sample lists 150,000 or so distinct CDR3 sequences; around 15% were seen once. Source: whole blood, taken in connection with sensitization to the hapten diphenylcyclopropenone (DPC). These receptors all come from a woman in her twenties or thirties with alopecia areata. Some clones in this sample may be carry-over from other donors' samples.

This clonotype has at least ten counts. The rearrangement joins TRBV11-2 to TRBJ2-1; 10 bases are a match to TRBD1. The CDR3 is made up of 12 amino acids. Germline CDR1 SGHAT, CDR2 FQNNGV. The V and J ends lost 5 bases and 13 bases, in that order; junction bases with no gene match: 5. CDR3 amino acids: CASSAGTGVQFF. The CDR3 DNA is TGTGCCAGCAGCGCAGGGACAGGGGTTCAGTTCTTC.

The gene calls are TRBV9 and TRBJ2-1; 9 nucleotides line up with TRBD2. The CDR3 contains 15 residues. V dropped 3 bases and J dropped 1; count of bases not matched to a gene: 2. Germline V gene lookup returns CDR1 SGDLS and CDR2 YYNGEE. The CDR3 DNA follows: TGTGCCAGCAGCGAAAGCGGGAGGTCCTACAATGAGCAGTTCTTC. This sequence encodes CASSESGRSYNEQFF.

This rearrangement joins TRBV7-9 to TRBJ2-1; weak D call: TRBD2 (5 bases). The ends were cut back, 1 base at V and 6 bases at J, with 7 bases in the middle. Per germline, CDR1 SEHNR and CDR2 FQNEAQ (reference sequence). The CDR3 sequence is 13 residues long. The CDR3 protein is CASSLGTVNEQFF. The DNA of the CDR3 is TGTGCCAGCAGCTTAGGGACTGTCAATGAGCAGTTCTTC. Full variable domain (outside the CDR3, taken from reference TRBV7-9 and TRBJ2-1): DTGVSQNPRHKITKRGQNVTFRCDPISEHNRLYWYRQTLGQGPEFLTYFQNEAQLEKSRLLSDRFSAERPKGSFSTLEIQRTEQGDSAMYLCASSLGTVNEQFFGPGTRLTVL.

This clonotype was detected only a few times. The chain recombines TRBV10-3 with TRBJ1-1; 7 positions agree with TRBD1. Trimming at V came to 6 bases and at J to 1 base, leaving 5 bases not matched to a gene. The CDR3 consists of 14 residues. Germline V lookup: CDR1 ENHRY, CDR2 SYGVKD. The CDR3, as DNA: TGTGCCATCAGAGAGACAGGGTCGAACACTGAAGCTTTCTTT. Translating it yields CAIRETGSNTEAFF.

This sequence joins TRBV20-1 and TRBJ2-3; 11 bases fit TRBD2. CDR3 size: 16 residues. Germline V gene lookup returns CDR1 DFQATT and CDR2 SNEGSKA (reference sequence). J was trimmed by 8 bases and V by 4 bases; bases with no gene match: 14. For the CDR3, the DNA is TGCAGTGCTAAAGAACTAGCGGGGGCCCTTTTTGCTACGCAGTATTTT. Translated, it gives CSAKELAGALFATQYF.

This clonotype was recorded a few times. The chain couples TRBV12-3 or TRBV12-4 to TRBJ2-6; D remains unclear. CDR3 size: 15 residues. V was clipped by 6 bases and J by 0 bases, with 9 bases between them. CDR3 nucleotides: TGTGCCAGCAGCGCGAGGCCCTCTGGGGCCAACGTCCTGACTTTC. Translated: CASSARPSGANVLTF.

This clonotype has just a few counts. V usage is TRBV6-5 and J usage is TRBJ2-5; D possibly corresponds to TRBD2 (5 bases). This CDR3 has 15 amino acids. Germline V gene sequence: CDR1 MNHEY, CDR2 SVGAGI. With 6 bases removed from V and 2 bases from J, the gap between germline ends came to 16 bases. CDR3 sequence reads: CASRKTWTSQETQYF. CDR3 nucleotide sequence: TGTGCCAGCAGGAAAACCTGGACTTCTCAAGAGACCCAGTACTTC.

The J gene is TRBJ1-1, the V gene TRBV30; no clear D gene. This CDR3 has 13 amino acids. The germline gives CDR1 GTSNPN, CDR2 SVGIG (reference sequence). V lost 0 bases and J lost 10, with 15 bases in between. The CDR3 nucleotides are TGTGCCTGGAGTGTACGACATCACGCCGGAGCTTTCTTT. Translating it yields CAWSVRHHAGAFF.

This clonotype occurred once. This may arise from a read error, as a much more abundant clone is one base away. This chain connects TRBV28 to TRBJ2-7; D perhaps matches TRBD1 (5 bases). The CDR3 runs 12 residues. The germline V gene has CDR1 MDHEN and CDR2 SYDVKM. DNA of the CDR3: TGTGTCAGCAAGGGGCAGGGTCCCGAGCAGTACTTC. Its translation is CVSKGQGPEQYF. Variable domain in full (rest from reference TRBV28 and TRBJ2-7): DVKVTQSSRYLVKRTGEKVFLECVQDMDHENMFWYRQDPGLGLRLIYFSYDVKMKEKGDIPEGYSVSREKKERFSLILESASTNQTSMYLCVSKGQGPEQYFGPGTRLTVT.

The chain employs TRBV27 and TRBJ1-4; 8 positions match TRBD1. The CDR3 covers 14 residues. The germline gives CDR1 MNHEY, CDR2 SMNVEV (reference sequence). J was trimmed by 7 bases and V by 6 bases; bases with no gene match: 7. The CDR3 reads CASSRDRGFEKLFF. The CDR3 DNA is TGTGCCAGCAGCCGCGACAGGGGATTTGAAAAACTGTTTTTT.

This clonotype has just one count. The gene calls are TRBV5-1 and TRBJ2-5, with unresolved D. Per germline, CDR1 SGHRS and CDR2 YFSETQ. The V and J ends lost 0 bases and 3 bases respectively, with 6 bases between them. The CDR3 covers 13 residues. This CDR3 is CASSLGTEETQYF. As DNA, the CDR3 is TGCGCCAGCAGCTTGGGCACAGAAGAGACCCAGTACTTC.

This clonotype has just a few counts. The chain recombines TRBV20-1 with TRBJ2-3, with D tentatively TRBD1 (6 bases). V was cut by 3 bases and J by 4 bases, with 11 bases left in between. The CDR3 contains 13 residues. Germline loops: CDR1 DFQATT, CDR2 SNEGSKA (reference sequence). CDR3 loop: CSASPQGADTQYF. Here the CDR3 DNA reads TGCAGTGCTAGTCCACAGGGTGCAGATACGCAGTATTTT.

V usage is TRBV4-2 and J usage is TRBJ2-7; TRBD2 agrees at 7 bases. The J segment lost 3 bases and the V segment lost 4 bases, leaving 6 bases of the junction unmatched. This CDR3 region has 14 residues. Per the germline V gene, CDR1 is LGHNA and CDR2 is YNFKEQ. The CDR3 region is CASSRMGGDYEQYF. Here the CDR3 DNA reads TGTGCCAGCAGCCGGATGGGAGGGGACTACGAGCAGTACTTC.

This rearrangement joins TRBV6-2 or TRBV6-3 to TRBJ2-3; D is uncertain. This CDR3 comprises 13 residues. The germline CDR1 and CDR2 sequences are MNHEY and SVGEGT. Trimming removed 6 bases at V and 1 base at J, with 8 bases between. The CDR3 bases are TGTGCCAGCAGATCCGAAGGCACAGATACGCAGTATTTT. This codes for CASRSEGTDTQYF.

The CDR3 region is CASSPITGSTEAFF. CDR3 bases: TGTGCCAGCAGCCCCATTACAGGGAGCACTGAAGCTTTCTTT. The chain carries TRBV6-6 and TRBJ1-1; perhaps TRBD1 as D (6 bases). Trimming removed 6 bases from V and 4 bases from J, with 15 bases in between. The CDR3 extends over 14 amino acids. CDR1 is MNHNY and CDR2 is SVGAGI in the germline V gene (reference sequence).

The rearrangement links TRBV7-6 to TRBJ2-5; D not resolved. The length of the CDR3 is 13 residues. The V gene lost 0 bases and the J gene lost 3 bases, with 5 bases spanning the gap. Germline V gene data show CDR1 as SGHVS and CDR2 as FNYEAQ. The CDR3 sequence is CASSLAWEETQYF. CDR3 coding DNA: TGTGCCAGCAGCTTAGCGTGGGAAGAGACCCAGTACTTC.

This rearrangement joins TRBV7-8 to TRBJ2-7, with 8 bases fitting TRBD2. V was clipped by 5 bases and J by 4 bases; unmatched bases: 7. The CDR3 runs to 14 residues. Germline loops: CDR1 SGHVS, CDR2 FQNEAQ. The CDR3 region is CASSPGLGSYEQYF. The CDR3 DNA follows: TGTGCCAGCAGCCCGGGACTAGGTTCTTACGAGCAGTACTTC.

The gene calls are TRBV10-3 and TRBJ2-1, with D unclear. The ends were cut back, 5 bases at V and 6 bases at J, with 8 bases in the middle. Germline CDR1 and CDR2: ENHRY and SYGVKD. The CDR3 is 12 amino acids. The CDR3 loop is CAISRLSNEQFF. The CDR3 bases are TGTGCCATCAGTCGACTCAGCAATGAGCAGTTCTTC.

V gene TRBV28 combines with J gene TRBJ1-1; TRBD1 is a possible D gene (5 bases). The CDR3 loop spans 14 amino acids. CDR1 is MDHEN and CDR2 is SYDVKM in the germline V gene. The V and J ends lost 3 bases and 1 base respectively, with 9 bases between them. The CDR3 region is CASSFDSRNTEAFF. CDR3 DNA sequence: TGTGCCAGCAGTTTCGACAGCCGGAACACTGAAGCTTTCTTT.

The table lists this clonotype with a few counts. The chain links TRBV30 to TRBJ2-3; 13 bases map to TRBD2. This CDR3 has 16 amino acids. The germline V gene encodes CDR1 GTSNPN and CDR2 SVGIG (reference sequence). Trimming took 4 bases from V and 3 from J; bases not matched to a gene: 7. DNA for the CDR3: TGTGCCTGGACCCCGGGACTAGCGGGGTCAACAGATACGCAGTATTTT. This encodes CAWTPGLAGSTDTQYF.

This sequence joins TRBV12-3 or TRBV12-4 and TRBJ1-2, with 8 nucleotides matching TRBD1. Trimming cost V 5 bases and J 3 bases; bases outside gene matches: 5. This CDR3 region has 14 residues. The CDR3 region has the DNA TGTGCCAGCAGTACAGGACAGGGAGACTATGGCTACACCTTC. Translating gives CASSTGQGDYGYTF.

This clonotype was detected a few times. This chain joins TRBV29-1 and TRBJ2-2; perhaps TRBD1 as D (5 bases). Trimming removed 4 bases from V and 3 bases from J, with 15 bases in between. The length of the CDR3 is 15 residues. Germline CDR1 and CDR2: SQVTM and ANQGSEA. CDR3 sequence: CSVAVSRVDTGELFF. As DNA, the CDR3 is TGCAGCGTTGCAGTAAGCAGGGTAGACACCGGGGAGCTGTTTTTT.

This clonotype was seen only a few times. The V gene is TRBV2, the J gene TRBJ2-7, with TRBD2 matching over 10 bases. With 6 bases clipped from V and 2 bases from J, the junction kept 7 bases outside the gene matches. The CDR3 is 15 residues long. CDR1 is SNHLY, CDR2 FYNNEI, per germline. Written as DNA, the CDR3 is TGTGCCAGCAGCGCTAGCGGGGGAGGGACCTACGAGCAGTACTTC. Translated: CASSASGGGTYEQYF.

The rearrangement uses TRBV7-9 and TRBJ2-5; no firm D call. This CDR3 is 13 amino acids long. V was clipped by 2 bases and J by 0 bases, with 4 bases between them. Germline assignment: CDR1 SEHNR and CDR2 FQNEAQ (reference sequence). CDR3 sequence reads: CASSLRDQETQYF. For the CDR3, the DNA is TGTGCCAGCAGCTTAAGGGACCAAGAGACCCAGTACTTC. Full variable domain (rest looked up from reference TRBV7-9 and TRBJ2-5): DTGVSQNPRHKITKRGQNVTFRCDPISEHNRLYWYRQTLGQGPEFLTYFQNEAQLEKSRLLSDRFSAERPKGSFSTLEIQRTEQGDSAMYLCASSLRDQETQYFGPGTRLLVL.

In this sample, this clonotype turned up a few times. The CDR3 spells CASSWTGTGTYEQYF. Here the CDR3 DNA reads TGTGCCAGCAGTTGGACCGGGACAGGGACCTACGAGCAGTACTTC. V usage is TRBV28 and J usage is TRBJ2-7, with TRBD1 identical over 9 bases. The CDR3 loop spans 15 amino acids. Germline trimming cut 4 bases from V and 2 bases from J; bases unmatched to any gene: 6. Germline CDR1 is MDHEN and CDR2 is SYDVKM.

At least ten counts were recorded for this clonotype. This chain links TRBV5-1 with TRBJ1-1; D remains unclear. V lost 0 bases to trimming and J lost 1 base, with 10 bases between them. This CDR3 is 15 amino acids long. Per germline, CDR1 SGHRS and CDR2 YFSETQ. This CDR3 reads CASSLDDPPNTEAFF. CDR3 in DNA: TGCGCCAGCAGCTTGGACGACCCCCCGAACACTGAAGCTTTCTTT. The whole variable domain, remainder taken from reference TRBV5-1 and TRBJ1-1, is KAGVTQTPRYLIKTRGQQVTLSCSPISGHRSVSWYQQTPGQGLQFLFEYFSETQRNKGNFPGRFSGRQFSNSRSEMNVSTLELGDSALYLCASSLDDPPNTEAFFGQGTRLTVV.